This is a list of T cell receptor beta chains from one sample in a study of beta chain features in type 1 diabetes. Some clones are missing from TCRdb's copy, which holds only in-frame ones; the method was immunoSEQ multiplex PCR. In the table there are fewer than 550,000 clones, around 10% of which are singletons. Input material: naive CD4+ T cells from blood. The receptors here all came from a woman younger than 35 in good health. The CDR3 runs from the conserved cysteine through the conserved F or W. The D gene is left open where the match is weak. Clone size appears in some rows only: once, few, many, or a class for an expanded clone.

>TRBJ2-3|NA|TRBV11-3|NA
CASSRLGVNTDTQYF
TGTGCCAGCAGCCGACTAGGGGTAAACACAGATACGCAGTATTTT
>TRBJ2-3|few|TRBV2|NA
CASSGGTDTQYF
TGTGCCAGCAGCGGGGGCACAGATACGCAGTATTTT
>TRBJ1-1|few|TRBV5-6|NA
CASFRFGTEAFF
TGTGCCAGCTTTCGGTTTGGGACTGAAGCTTTCTTT
>TRBJ1-1|NA|TRBV9|TRBD1
CASTPAGQGASTEAFF
TGTGCCAGCACCCCGGCGGGGCAGGGGGCGTCCACTGAAGCTTTCTTT
>TRBJ2-5|few|TRBV30|TRBD2
CAWRTAGGRETQYF
TGTGCCTGGAGGACAGCGGGAGGTAGGGAGACCCAGTACTTC
>TRBJ1-1|NA|TRBV20-1|NA
CSARRPRGAFF
TGCAGTGCGAGGCGGCCCCGAGGAGCTTTCTTT
>TRBJ1-2|NA|TRBV28|TRBD1
CASRRQGQANYGYTF
TGTGCCAGCAGAAGACAGGGACAGGCGAACTATGGCTACACCTTC
>TRBJ1-2|few|TRBV7-2|TRBD1
CASSSTGAFYGYTF
TGTGCCAGCAGCTCGACAGGGGCGTTTTATGGCTACACCTTC
>TRBJ2-7|NA|TRBV4-3|NA
CASSQEALRTVHSYEQYF
TGCGCCAGCAGCCAGGAGGCTCTAAGGACGGTCCACTCCTACGAGCAGTACTTC
>TRBJ1-4|few|TRBV19|NA
CASSVTPLSRGEKLFF
TGTGCCAGTAGTGTAACCCCGCTCTCGCGGGGTGAAAAACTGTTTTTT
>TRBJ2-5|NA|TRBV9|TRBD2
CASSVAGLGGRETQYF
TGTGCCAGCAGCGTAGCGGGACTAGGAGGTCGCGAGACCCAGTACTTC
>TRBJ1-4|NA|TRBV4-2|TRBD1
CASRDRREKLFF
TGTGCCAGCAGGGACAGGAGGGAAAAACTGTTTTTT
>TRBJ1-2|NA|TRBV7-9|NA
CASSPGGSGYTF
TGTGCCAGCAGCCCCGGGGGGTCCGGCTACACCTTC
>TRBJ2-7|few|TRBV7-6|NA
CASSSASAARHYEQYF
TGTGCCAGCAGCTCAGCCTCGGCGGCTAGACACTACGAGCAGTACTTC
>TRBJ1-3|NA|TRBV9|TRBD1
CASSVTGSSGNTIYF
TGTGCCAGCAGCGTGACAGGGTCCTCTGGAAACACCATATATTTT
>TRBJ1-1|NA|TRBV7-3|NA
CASSLMEGGEAFF
TGTGCCAGCAGCTTAATGGAGGGCGGCGAAGCTTTCTTT
>TRBJ2-5|NA|TRBV5-1|NA
CASSDTQGMGETQYF
TGCGCCAGCAGCGATACACAGGGAATGGGAGAGACCCAGTACTTC
>TRBJ2-3|NA|TRBV7-2|NA
CASSLAPIGLPTQYF
TGTGCCAGCAGCTTAGCGCCCATCGGTTTACCTACGCAGTATTTT
>TRBJ2-3|few|TRBV5-1|TRBD1
CASSLGAALDRMADTQYF
TGCGCCAGCAGCTTGGGAGCGGCCTTGGACAGGATGGCAGATACGCAGTATTTT
>TRBJ2-5|few|TRBV5-1|NA
CASSFGTTQETQYF
TGCGCCAGCAGCTTTGGGACAACACAAGAGACCCAGTACTTC
>TRBJ2-5|NA|TRBV5-1|NA
CASSLAAGQETQYF
TGCGCCAGCAGCTTGGCGGCGGGACAAGAGACCCAGTACTTC
>TRBJ2-1|few|TRBV2|TRBD2
CASLIPGLHYNEQFF
TGTGCCAGTCTAATTCCGGGACTACATTACAATGAGCAGTTCTTC
>TRBJ2-5|few|TRBV28|NA
CASSLVAEETQYF
TGTGCCAGCAGTTTAGTAGCGGAAGAGACCCAGTACTTC
>TRBJ2-7|NA|TRBV29-1|NA
CSVETGRPYDEQYF
TGCAGCGTTGAGACAGGCCGCCCTTACGACGAGCAGTACTTC
>TRBJ2-5|many|TRBV15|TRBD2
CATSRGAGGETQYF
TGTGCCACCAGCAGAGGAGCGGGAGGGGAGACCCAGTACTTC
>TRBJ1-4|few|TRBV6-1|NA
CASRTGDLNEKLFF
TGTGCCAGTCGGACGGGAGATTTGAATGAAAAACTGTTTTTT
>TRBJ2-5|NA|TRBV7-2|TRBD2
CASSLASGAQETQYF
TGTGCCAGCAGCTTAGCTAGCGGGGCCCAAGAGACCCAGTACTTC